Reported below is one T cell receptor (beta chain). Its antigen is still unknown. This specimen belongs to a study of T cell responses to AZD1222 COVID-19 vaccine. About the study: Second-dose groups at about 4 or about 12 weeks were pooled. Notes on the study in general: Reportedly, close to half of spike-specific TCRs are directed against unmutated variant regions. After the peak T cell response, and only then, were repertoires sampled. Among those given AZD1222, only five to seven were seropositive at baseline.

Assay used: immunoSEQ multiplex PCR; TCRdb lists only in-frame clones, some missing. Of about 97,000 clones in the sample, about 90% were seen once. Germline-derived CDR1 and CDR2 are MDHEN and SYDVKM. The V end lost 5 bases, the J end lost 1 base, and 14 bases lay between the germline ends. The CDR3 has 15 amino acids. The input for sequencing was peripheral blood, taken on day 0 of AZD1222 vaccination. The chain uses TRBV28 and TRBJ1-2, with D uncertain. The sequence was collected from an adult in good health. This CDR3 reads CASSPRGWGNYGYTF. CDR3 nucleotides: TGTGCCAGCAGTCCCCGGGGTTGGGGTAACTATGGCTACACCTTC.